This T cell receptor beta chain was retrieved from a study of T cell responses to AZD1222 COVID-19 vaccine. Points from the study as a whole: Reportedly, close to half of spike-specific TCRs are directed against unmutated variant regions. Repertoires were obtained solely post-peak T cell response.

The CDR3 is 15 amino acids. Germline values: CDR1 MNHEY, CDR2 SMNVEV (reference sequence). With 4 bases clipped from V and 0 bases from J, the junction kept 6 bases outside the gene matches. Concerning this clone itself: Its antigen is not known.

Method: immunoSEQ multiplex PCR; TCRdb's copy keeps in-frame clones and lacks some. Altogether some 120,000 clones are present, about nine tenths being singletons, with the ten largest covering 1.3% to 1.5%. Sequencing was performed on peripheral blood, taken on day 0 of AZD1222 vaccination. This receptor was taken from an adult in good health. The chain recombines TRBV27 with TRBJ2-7, with TRBD1 matching over 7 bases. The CDR3 bases are TGTGCCAGCAGTTACCAGGGGGTTTCCTCCTACGAGCAGTACTTC. It encodes CASSYQGVSSYEQYF.